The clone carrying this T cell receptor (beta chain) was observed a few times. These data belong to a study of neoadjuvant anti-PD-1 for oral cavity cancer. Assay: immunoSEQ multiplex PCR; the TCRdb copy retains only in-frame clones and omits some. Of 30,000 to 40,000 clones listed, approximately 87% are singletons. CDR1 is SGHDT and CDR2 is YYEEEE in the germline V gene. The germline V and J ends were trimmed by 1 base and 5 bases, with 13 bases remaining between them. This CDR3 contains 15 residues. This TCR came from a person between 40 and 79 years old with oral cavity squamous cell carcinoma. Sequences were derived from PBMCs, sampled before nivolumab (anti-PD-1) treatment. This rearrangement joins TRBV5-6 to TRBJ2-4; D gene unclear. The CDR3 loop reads CASSLLSSEENIQYF. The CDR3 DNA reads TGTGCCAGCAGCTTGTTATCGTCAGAAGAAAACATTCAGTACTTC.